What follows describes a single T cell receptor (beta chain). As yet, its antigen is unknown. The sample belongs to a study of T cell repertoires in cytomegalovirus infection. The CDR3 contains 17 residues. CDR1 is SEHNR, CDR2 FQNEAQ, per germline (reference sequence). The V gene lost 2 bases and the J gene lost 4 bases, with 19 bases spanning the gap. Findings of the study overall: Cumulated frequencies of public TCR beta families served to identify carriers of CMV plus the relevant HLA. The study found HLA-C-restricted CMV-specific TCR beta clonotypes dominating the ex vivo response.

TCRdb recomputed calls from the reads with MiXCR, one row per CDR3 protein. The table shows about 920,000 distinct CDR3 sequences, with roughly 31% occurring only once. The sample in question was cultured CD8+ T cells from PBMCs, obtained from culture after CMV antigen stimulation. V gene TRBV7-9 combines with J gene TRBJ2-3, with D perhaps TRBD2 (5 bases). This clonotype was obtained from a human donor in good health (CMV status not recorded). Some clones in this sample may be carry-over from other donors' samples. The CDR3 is CASSLLYLRWEPDTQYF. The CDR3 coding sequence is TGTGCCAGCAGCTTATTGTATCTTCGTTGGGAGCCAGATACGCAGTATTTT.